A single TCR beta chain is shown here with its context. Its cognate antigen is unknown. These data come from a study of cytomegalovirus exposure and HLA in healthy donors. Study information: The 130 or so validation repertoires were reported in a later analysis to have been generated on the same platform as the approximately 700 first-cohort repertoires. Whole-study findings and limits: In the approximately 130 validation repertoires, a later analysis found that first-cohort TCR clusters tended to co-occur. It was 150 to 200 TCR beta chains that were listed as cytomegalovirus-associated.

Germline V gene sequence: CDR1 SGHKS, CDR2 YYEKEE (reference sequence). With V trimmed by 4 bases and J by 5 bases, 6 bases remained unmatched. This CDR3 comprises 13 residues. Data came from immunoSEQ multiplex PCR; TCRdb stores just in-frame clones and leaves some out. The sample contains about 360,000 clones, roughly 90% of which appear only once. The receptor was derived from a woman between 18 and 29 years old in good health and CMV-seronegative. The rearrangement uses TRBV5-5 and TRBJ2-7, with 7 bases identical to TRBD1. The source material was PBMCs. This CDR3 is CASSAGTVNEQYF. The CDR3 DNA is TGTGCCAGCAGCGCCGGGACAGTCAACGAGCAGTACTTC.